The clone carrying this T cell receptor beta chain was detected a few times. Its antigen is unknown. The data were taken from a study of T-cell reconstitution after alpha-beta-depleted transplantation in children. The study, taken as a whole, reports: Elevated TCRbeta diversity at day 60 was traced, in some patients, to surviving recipient T cells and thymic progenitors. At the one-year point after transplant, T-cell counts and TCRbeta diversity were found to come mostly from T cells that had been newly produced. Expanded graft clones, several hundred of them, were reportedly the source of alpha-beta T cells about two months after transplant.

Trimming shortened V by 4 bases and J by 6 bases, and 17 bases separated the two germline ends. There are 15 residues in the CDR3. The authors prepared the TCRbeta library with unique molecular identifiers. MiXCR, run by TCRdb on the PCR reads, gives a single entry per CDR3 protein. The repertoire holds 550,000 to 600,000 distinct CDR3 sequences, with 20% to 25% as singletons. This TCR came from a boy younger than two who had a stem cell transplant for acute myeloid leukemia, so the T cells may come from the graft donor. The sample here was PBMCs, mostly from graft donor cells, taken 360 days after TCRalphabeta/CD19-depleted stem cell transplant. V usage is TRBV12-3 or TRBV12-4 and J usage is TRBJ2-3, with D possibly TRBD1 on 6 matching bases. Here the CDR3 reads CASSSGDTPSDTQYF. DNA for the CDR3: TGTGCCAGCAGTTCCGGGGACACGCCATCCGATACGCAGTATTTT.